This TCR beta chain was captured by sequencing in a study of cytomegalovirus exposure and HLA in healthy donors. Findings and caveats of the study: Presence/absence analyses took donor sequencing depth as roughly uniform.

The CDR3 spans 16 residues. Germline V gene lookup returns CDR1 SGHTA and CDR2 FQGNSA. Trimming took 2 bases from V and 5 from J; bases not matched to a gene: 6. PCR involved 60 Vbeta and 13 Jbeta primers. In the original analysis: About 11 million of 65 million to 95 million unique TCR beta chains were shared, per a later count. Only in-frame clones appear in the TCRdb table, and some are missing; sequencing was by immunoSEQ multiplex PCR. V and J calls and clone size are those listed in that table; D and trimming were worked out from the DNA. The sample consists of about 130,000 clones, roughly 72% of them appearing once. In regard to this clone: Its antigen is not identified.

This clonotype was sampled from a man aged 35 to 55 in good health and CMV-seropositive. The chain uses TRBV7-2 and TRBJ2-5; 12 positions agree with TRBD2. Sequencing was carried out using PBMCs. The CDR3 DNA reads TGTGCCAGCAGCTTACTAGCGGGGGGGCCTGTCGAGACCCAGTACTTC. Translated: CASSLLAGGPVETQYF.